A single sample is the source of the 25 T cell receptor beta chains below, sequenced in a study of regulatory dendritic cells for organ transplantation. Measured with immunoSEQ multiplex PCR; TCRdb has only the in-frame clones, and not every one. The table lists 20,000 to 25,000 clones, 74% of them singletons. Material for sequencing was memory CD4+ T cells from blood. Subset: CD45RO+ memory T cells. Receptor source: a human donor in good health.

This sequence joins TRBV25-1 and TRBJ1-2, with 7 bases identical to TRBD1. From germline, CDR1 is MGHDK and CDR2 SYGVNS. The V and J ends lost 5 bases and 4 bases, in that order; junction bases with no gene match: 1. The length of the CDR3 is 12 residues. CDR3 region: CASSRTGYGYTF. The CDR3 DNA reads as TGTGCCAGCAGTCGGACAGGCTATGGCTACACCTTC.

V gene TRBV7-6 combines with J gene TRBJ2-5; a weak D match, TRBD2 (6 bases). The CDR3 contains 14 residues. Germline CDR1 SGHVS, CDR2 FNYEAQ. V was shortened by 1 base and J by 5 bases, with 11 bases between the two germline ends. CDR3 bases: TGTGCCAGCAGCTTAGGGGGGGTCGGGGAGACCCAGTACTTC. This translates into CASSLGGVGETQYF. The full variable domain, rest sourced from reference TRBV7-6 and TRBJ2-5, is GAGVSQSPRYKVTKRGQDVALRCDPISGHVSLYWYRQALGQGPEFLTYFNYEAQQDKSGLPNDRFSAERPEGSISTLTIQRTEQRDSAMYRCASSLGGVGETQYFGPGTRLLVL.

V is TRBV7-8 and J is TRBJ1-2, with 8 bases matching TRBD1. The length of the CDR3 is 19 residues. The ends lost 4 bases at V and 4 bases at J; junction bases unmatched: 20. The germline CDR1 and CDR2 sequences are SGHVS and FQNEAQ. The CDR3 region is CASSSTMGQGAFKGYGYTF. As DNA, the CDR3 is TGTGCCAGCAGCTCGACGATGGGGCAGGGGGCATTTAAAGGCTATGGCTACACCTTC. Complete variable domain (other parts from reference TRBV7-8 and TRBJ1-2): GAGVSQSPRYKVAKRGQDVALRCDPISGHVSLFWYQQALGQGPEFLTYFQNEAQLDKSGLPSDRFFAERPEGSVSTLKIQRTQQEDSAVYLCASSSTMGQGAFKGYGYTFGSGTRLTVV.

CDR3 protein: CASSLYQDTGELFF. DNA for the CDR3: TGTGCCAGCAGCTTATACCAGGACACCGGGGAGCTGTTTTTT. The chain is built from TRBV7-9 and TRBJ2-2; D is unresolved. V was clipped by 2 bases and J by 3 bases, with 7 bases between them. CDR1 SEHNR and CDR2 FQNEAQ come from the germline V gene (reference sequence). The CDR3 is made up of 14 amino acids.

The DNA for the CDR3 is TGTGCCAGTACCCCAGCCACGGGAGGTAGGGGCGAGCAGTACTTC. Translating gives CASTPATGGRGEQYF. This rearrangement joins TRBV19 to TRBJ2-5; TRBD2 matches at 7 bases. The J call may be in error: the DNA end matches TRBJ2-7 better. Germline V gene sequence: CDR1 LNHDA, CDR2 SQIVND (reference sequence). The CDR3 runs to 15 residues.

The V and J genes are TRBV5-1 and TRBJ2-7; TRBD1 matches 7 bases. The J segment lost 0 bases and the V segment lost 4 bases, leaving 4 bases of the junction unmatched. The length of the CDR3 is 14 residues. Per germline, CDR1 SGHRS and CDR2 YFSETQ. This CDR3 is CASSRDSTSYEQYF. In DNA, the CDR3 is TGCGCCAGCAGCCGGGACAGTACCTCCTACGAGCAGTACTTC.

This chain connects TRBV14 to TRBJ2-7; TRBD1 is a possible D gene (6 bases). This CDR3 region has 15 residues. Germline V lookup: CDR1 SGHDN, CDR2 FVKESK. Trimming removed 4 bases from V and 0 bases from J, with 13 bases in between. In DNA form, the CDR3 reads TGTGCCAGCAGCCGACTACAGGGCAGCTCCTACGAGCAGTACTTC. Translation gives CASSRLQGSSYEQYF.

The CDR3 sequence is CASSPRIGQGGGSNQPQHF. DNA for the CDR3: TGTGCCAGTAGCCCCCGGATCGGGCAGGGAGGAGGGAGCAATCAGCCCCAGCATTTT. V gene TRBV19 combines with J gene TRBJ1-5; D possibly corresponds to TRBD1 (5 bases). CDR3 size: 19 residues. Trimming removed 6 bases at V and 1 base at J, with 25 bases between. The germline CDR1 and CDR2 sequences are LNHDA and SQIVND (reference sequence).

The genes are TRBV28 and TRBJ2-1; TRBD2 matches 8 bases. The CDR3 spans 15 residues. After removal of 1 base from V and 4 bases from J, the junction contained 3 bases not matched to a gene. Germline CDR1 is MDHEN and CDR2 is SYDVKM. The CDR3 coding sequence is TGTGCCAGCAGTTTATTGGCGGGGGGTTACAATGAGCAGTTCTTC. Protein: CASSLLAGGYNEQFF.

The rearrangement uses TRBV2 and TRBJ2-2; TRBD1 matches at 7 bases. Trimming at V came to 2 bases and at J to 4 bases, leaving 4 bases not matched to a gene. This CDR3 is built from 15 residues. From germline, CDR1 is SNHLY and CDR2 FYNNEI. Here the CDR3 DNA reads TGTGCCAGCAGTGAAACACAGGGGACCACCGGGGAGCTGTTTTTT. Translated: CASSETQGTTGELFF. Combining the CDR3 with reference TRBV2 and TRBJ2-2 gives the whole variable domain EPEVTQTPSHQVTQMGQEVILRCVPISNHLYFYWYRQILGQKVEFLVSFYNNEISEKSEIFDDQFSVERPDGSNFTLKIRSTKLEDSAMYFCASSETQGTTGELFFGEGSRLTVL.

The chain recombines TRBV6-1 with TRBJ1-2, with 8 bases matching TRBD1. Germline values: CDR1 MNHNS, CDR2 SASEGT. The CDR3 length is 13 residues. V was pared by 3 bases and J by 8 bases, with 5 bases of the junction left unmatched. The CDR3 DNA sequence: TGTGCCAGCAGTGACAGACAGGGGCAGGGCTACACCTTC. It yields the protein CASSDRQGQGYTF.

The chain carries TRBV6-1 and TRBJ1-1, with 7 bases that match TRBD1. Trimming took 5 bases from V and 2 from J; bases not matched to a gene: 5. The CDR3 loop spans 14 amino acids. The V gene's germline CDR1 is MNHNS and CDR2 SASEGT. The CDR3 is CASSLDRFNTEAFF. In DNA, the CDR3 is TGTGCCAGCAGTCTGGACAGGTTCAACACTGAAGCTTTCTTT.

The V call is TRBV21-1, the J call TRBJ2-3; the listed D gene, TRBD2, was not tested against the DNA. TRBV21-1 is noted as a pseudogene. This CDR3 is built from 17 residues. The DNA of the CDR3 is TGTGCCAGCAGCAAAGGGGGAGCGGGGGGGCCCACAGATACGCAGTATTTT. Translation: CASSKGGAGGPTDTQYF.

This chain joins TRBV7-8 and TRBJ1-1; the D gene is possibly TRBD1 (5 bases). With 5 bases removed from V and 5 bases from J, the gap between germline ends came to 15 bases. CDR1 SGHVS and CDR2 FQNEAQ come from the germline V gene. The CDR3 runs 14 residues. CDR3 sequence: CASSPPGLRTEAFF. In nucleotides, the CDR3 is TGTGCCAGCAGCCCCCCGGGACTTCGAACTGAAGCTTTCTTT.

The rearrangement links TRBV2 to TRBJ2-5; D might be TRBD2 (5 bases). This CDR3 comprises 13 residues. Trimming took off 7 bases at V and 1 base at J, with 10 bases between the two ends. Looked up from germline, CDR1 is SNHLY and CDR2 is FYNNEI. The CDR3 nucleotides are TGTGCCAGCACCCGGGATAGCCAAGAGACCCAGTACTTC. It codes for CASTRDSQETQYF.

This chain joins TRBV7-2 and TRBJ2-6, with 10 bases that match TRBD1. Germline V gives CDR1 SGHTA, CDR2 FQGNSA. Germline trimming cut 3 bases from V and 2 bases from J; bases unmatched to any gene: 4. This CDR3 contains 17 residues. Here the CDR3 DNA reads TGTGCCAGCAGCTTGACAGGGGGCGCGGCTGGGGCCAACGTCCTGACTTTC. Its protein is CASSLTGGAAGANVLTF.

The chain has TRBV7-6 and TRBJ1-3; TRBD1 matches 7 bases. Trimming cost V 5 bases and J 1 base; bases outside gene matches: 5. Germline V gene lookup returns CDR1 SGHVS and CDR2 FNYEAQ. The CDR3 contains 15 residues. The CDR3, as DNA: TGTGCCAGCAGCCGACAGGGAGTTTCTGGAAACACCATATATTTT. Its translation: CASSRQGVSGNTIYF.

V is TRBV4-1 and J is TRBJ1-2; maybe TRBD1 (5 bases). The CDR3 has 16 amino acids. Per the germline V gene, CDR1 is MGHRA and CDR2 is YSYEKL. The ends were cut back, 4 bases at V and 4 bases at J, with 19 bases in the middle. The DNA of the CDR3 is TGCGCCAGCAGCCTAGGAGGGCAGGGTGGGAGCTATGGCTACACCTTC. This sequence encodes CASSLGGQGGSYGYTF.

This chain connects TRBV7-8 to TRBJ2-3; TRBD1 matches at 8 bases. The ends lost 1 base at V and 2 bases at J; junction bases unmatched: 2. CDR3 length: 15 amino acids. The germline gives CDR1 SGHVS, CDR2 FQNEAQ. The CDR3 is CASSLDRGFTDTQYF. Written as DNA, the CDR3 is TGTGCCAGCAGCTTAGACAGGGGGTTCACAGATACGCAGTATTTT.

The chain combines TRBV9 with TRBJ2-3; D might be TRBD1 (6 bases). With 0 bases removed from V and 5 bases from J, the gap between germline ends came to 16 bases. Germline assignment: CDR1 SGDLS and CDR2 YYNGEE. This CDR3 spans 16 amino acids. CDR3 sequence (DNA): TGTGCCAGCAGCGTAGGAGGGGGAAACCAGGGAGATACGCAGTATTTT. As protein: CASSVGGGNQGDTQYF.

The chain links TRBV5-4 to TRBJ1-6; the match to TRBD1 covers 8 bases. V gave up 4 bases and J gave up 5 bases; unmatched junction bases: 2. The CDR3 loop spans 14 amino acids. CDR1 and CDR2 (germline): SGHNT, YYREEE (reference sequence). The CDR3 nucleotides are TGTGCCAGCAGCCCGGACAGGGATAATTCACCCCTCCACTTT. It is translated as CASSPDRDNSPLHF.

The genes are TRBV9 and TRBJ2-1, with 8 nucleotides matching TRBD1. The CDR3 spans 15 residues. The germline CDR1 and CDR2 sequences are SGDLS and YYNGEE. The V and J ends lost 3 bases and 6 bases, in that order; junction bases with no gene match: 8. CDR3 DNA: TGTGCCAGCAGCGAAGACCAGGACAGGGTCAATGAGCAGTTCTTC. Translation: CASSEDQDRVNEQFF.

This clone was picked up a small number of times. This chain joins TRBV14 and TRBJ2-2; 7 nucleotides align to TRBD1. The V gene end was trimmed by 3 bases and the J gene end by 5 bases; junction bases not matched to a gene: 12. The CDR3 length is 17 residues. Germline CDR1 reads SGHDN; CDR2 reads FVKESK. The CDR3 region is CASSHSYRQGETGELFF. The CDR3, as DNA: TGTGCCAGCAGCCACTCCTATCGACAGGGAGAGACCGGGGAGCTGTTTTTT.

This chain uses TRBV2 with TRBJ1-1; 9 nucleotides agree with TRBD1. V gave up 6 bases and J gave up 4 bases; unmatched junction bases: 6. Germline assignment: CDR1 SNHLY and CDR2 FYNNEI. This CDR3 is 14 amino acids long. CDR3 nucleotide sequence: TGTGCCAGCAGCCTGACAGGGGGTCTCACTGAAGCTTTCTTT. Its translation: CASSLTGGLTEAFF.

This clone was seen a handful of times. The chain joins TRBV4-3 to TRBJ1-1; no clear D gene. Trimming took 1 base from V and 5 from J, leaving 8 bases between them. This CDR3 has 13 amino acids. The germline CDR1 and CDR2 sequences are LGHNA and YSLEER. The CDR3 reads CASSQGPRTEAFF. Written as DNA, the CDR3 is TGCGCCAGCAGCCAAGGGCCGCGGACTGAAGCTTTCTTT.